A single sample is the source of the 4 T cell receptor beta chains below, sequenced in a study of technical replicates of blood from a handful of donors. Profiled with immunoSEQ multiplex PCR; TCRdb holds only in-frame clones, not every one. The sample lists 65,000 to 80,000 clones, under 98% occurring once. The sequenced sample was T cells isolated from PBMCs. The receptors shown here come from a human donor in good health.

This chain joins TRBV11-2 and TRBJ2-5; 13 bases match TRBD2. Germline values: CDR1 SGHAT, CDR2 FQNNGV. J was trimmed by 0 bases and V by 0 bases; bases with no gene match: 4. The CDR3 is 18 amino acids. The CDR3: CASSLDVLAGGYQETQYF. The CDR3 DNA reads as TGTGCCAGCAGCTTAGATGTACTAGCGGGGGGGTACCAAGAGACCCAGTACTTC. The full variable domain, in which reference TRBV11-2 and TRBJ2-5 provide the parts outside the CDR3, is EAGVAQSPRYKIIEKRQSVAFWCNPISGHATLYWYQQILGQGPKLLIQFQNNGVVDDSQLPKDRFSAERLKGVDSTLKIQPAKLEDSAVYLCASSLDVLAGGYQETQYFGPGTRLLVL.

The DNA for the CDR3 is TGCAGCGTTGTTATAGGGGTGCGGTACGAGCAGTACTTC. Translation gives CSVVIGVRYEQYF. The rearrangement joins TRBV29-1 to TRBJ2-7; the D gene is possibly TRBD1 (5 bases). CDR1 is SQVTM, CDR2 ANQGSEA, per germline. V shed 4 bases and J shed 4 bases, with 14 bases lying between them. This CDR3 has 13 amino acids.

The chain links TRBV10-3 to TRBJ2-7; possible D gene TRBD2, 6 bases. Germline CDR1 reads ENHRY; CDR2 reads SYGVKD. Trimming took off 4 bases at V and 6 bases at J, with 10 bases between the two ends. The CDR3 totals 12 residues. CDR3 sequence reads: CAISGGVVEQYF. CDR3 coding DNA: TGTGCCATCAGTGGGGGGGTAGTCGAGCAGTACTTC.

CDR3 sequence: CASSPWTSVNTGELFF. DNA for the CDR3: TGCGCCAGCAGCCCCTGGACTAGCGTTAACACCGGGGAGCTGTTTTTT. V gene TRBV4-1 combines with J gene TRBJ2-2, with 9 bases that match TRBD2. Germline V gives CDR1 MGHRA, CDR2 YSYEKL. CDR3 length: 16 amino acids. After removal of 4 bases from V and 2 bases from J, the junction contained 5 bases not matched to a gene.